This T cell receptor (beta chain) derives from a study of shared clonotypes between healthy human individuals. From germline, CDR1 is SGHRS and CDR2 YFSETQ. Trimming removed 6 bases from V and 3 bases from J, with 12 bases in between. CDR3 length equals 14 residues. Repertoires were generated with immunoSEQ multiplex PCR, while TCRdb's copy carries only in-frame clones and drops some. Of 550,000 to 850,000 clones detected, around 72% appear once; the ten largest clones hold approximately 1.6%. This rearrangement joins TRBV5-1 to TRBJ2-2; maybe TRBD2 (6 bases). The receptor comes from a young woman in good health. Input material: memory CD4+ T cells sorted from blood. The subset: CD45RA-negative fraction. In DNA form, the CDR3 reads TGCGCCAGCATTCGGGAGACGGACACCGGGGAGCTGTTTTTT. Protein product: CASIRETDTGELFF. Full variable domain (outside the CDR3, taken from reference TRBV5-1 and TRBJ2-2): KAGVTQTPRYLIKTRGQQVTLSCSPISGHRSVSWYQQTPGQGLQFLFEYFSETQRNKGNFPGRFSGRQFSNSRSEMNVSTLELGDSALYLCASIRETDTGELFFGEGSRLTVL.